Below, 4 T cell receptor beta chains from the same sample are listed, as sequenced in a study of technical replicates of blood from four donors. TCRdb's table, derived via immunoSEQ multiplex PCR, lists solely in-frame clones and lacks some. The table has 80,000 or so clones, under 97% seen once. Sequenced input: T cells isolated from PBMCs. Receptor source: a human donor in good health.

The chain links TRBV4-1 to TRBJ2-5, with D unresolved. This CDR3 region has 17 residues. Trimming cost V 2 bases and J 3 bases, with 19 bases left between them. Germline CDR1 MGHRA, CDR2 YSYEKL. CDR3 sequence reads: CASSQPTRGLIKETQYF. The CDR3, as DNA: TGCGCCAGCAGCCAACCGACTCGCGGCCTTATTAAAGAGACCCAGTACTTC.

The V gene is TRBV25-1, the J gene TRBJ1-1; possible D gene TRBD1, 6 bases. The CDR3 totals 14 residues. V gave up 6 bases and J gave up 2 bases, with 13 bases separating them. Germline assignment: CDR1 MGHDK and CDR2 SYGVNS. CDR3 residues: CASRRYRDNTEAFF. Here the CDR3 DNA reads TGTGCCAGCAGGAGATACAGGGACAACACTGAAGCTTTCTTT.

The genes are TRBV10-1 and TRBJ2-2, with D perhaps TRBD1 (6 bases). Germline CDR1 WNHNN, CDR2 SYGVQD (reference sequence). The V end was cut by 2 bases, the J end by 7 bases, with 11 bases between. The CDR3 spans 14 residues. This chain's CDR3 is CASSEGQQVGELFF. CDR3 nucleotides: TGCGCCAGCAGTGAGGGACAGCAGGTCGGGGAGCTGTTTTTT.

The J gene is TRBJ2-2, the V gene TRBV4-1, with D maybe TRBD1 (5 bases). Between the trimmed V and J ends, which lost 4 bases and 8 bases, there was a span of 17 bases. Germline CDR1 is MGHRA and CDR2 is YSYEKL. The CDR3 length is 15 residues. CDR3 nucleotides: TGCGCCAGCAGCCTTAGACAGATCGCGGAGGGGGAGCTGTTTTTT. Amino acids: CASSLRQIAEGELFF.